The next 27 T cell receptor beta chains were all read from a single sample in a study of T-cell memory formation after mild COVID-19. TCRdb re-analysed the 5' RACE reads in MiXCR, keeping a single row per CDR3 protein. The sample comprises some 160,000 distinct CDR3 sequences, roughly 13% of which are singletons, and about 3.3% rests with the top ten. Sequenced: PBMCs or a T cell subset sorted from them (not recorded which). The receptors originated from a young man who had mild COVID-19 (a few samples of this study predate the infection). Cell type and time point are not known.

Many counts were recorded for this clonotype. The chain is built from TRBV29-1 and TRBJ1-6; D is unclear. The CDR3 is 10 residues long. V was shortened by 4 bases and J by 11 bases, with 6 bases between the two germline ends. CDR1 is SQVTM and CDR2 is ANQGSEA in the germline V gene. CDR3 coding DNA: TGCAGCGTTGGGTTCGCACCCCTCCACTTT. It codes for CSVGFAPLHF.

In DNA, the CDR3 is TGCGCCAGCAGCCAAGATCGGGCAGACTACGCTGAAGCTTTCTTT. Amino acids: CASSQDRADYAEAFF. The chain joins TRBV4-3 to TRBJ1-1, with D unclear. The ends were cut back, 0 bases at V and 6 bases at J, with 14 bases in the middle. This CDR3 is built from 15 residues. The germline V gene has CDR1 LGHNA and CDR2 YSLEER.

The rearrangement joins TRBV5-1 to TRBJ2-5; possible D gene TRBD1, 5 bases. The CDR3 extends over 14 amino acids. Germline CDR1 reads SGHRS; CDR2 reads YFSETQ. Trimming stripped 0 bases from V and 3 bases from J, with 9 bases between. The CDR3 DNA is TGCGCCAGCAGCTTGGTACCAGGGAAAGAGACCCAGTACTTC. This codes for CASSLVPGKETQYF.

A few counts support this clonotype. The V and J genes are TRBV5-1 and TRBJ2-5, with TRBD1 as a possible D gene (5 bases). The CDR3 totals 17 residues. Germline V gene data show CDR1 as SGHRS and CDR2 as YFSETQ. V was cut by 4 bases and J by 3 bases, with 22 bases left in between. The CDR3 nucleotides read TGCGCCAGCAGCCCCTGGGCAGGGCCAAGCCGGGAAGAGACCCAGTACTTC. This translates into CASSPWAGPSREETQYF.

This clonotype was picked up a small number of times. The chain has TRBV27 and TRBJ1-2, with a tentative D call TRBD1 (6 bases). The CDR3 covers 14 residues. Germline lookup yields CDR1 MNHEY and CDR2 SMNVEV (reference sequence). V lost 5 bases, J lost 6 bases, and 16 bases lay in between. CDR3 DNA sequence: TGTGCCAGCAGTACACAGGGTTTCGGAGATGGCTACACCTTC. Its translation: CASSTQGFGDGYTF.

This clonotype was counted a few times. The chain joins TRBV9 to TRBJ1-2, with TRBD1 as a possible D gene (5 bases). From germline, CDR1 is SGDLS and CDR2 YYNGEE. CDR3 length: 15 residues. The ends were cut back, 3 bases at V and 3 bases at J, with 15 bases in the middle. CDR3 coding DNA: TGTGCCAGCAGCGACCCCCTGGGACGAGACTATGGCTACACCTTC. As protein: CASSDPLGRDYGYTF.

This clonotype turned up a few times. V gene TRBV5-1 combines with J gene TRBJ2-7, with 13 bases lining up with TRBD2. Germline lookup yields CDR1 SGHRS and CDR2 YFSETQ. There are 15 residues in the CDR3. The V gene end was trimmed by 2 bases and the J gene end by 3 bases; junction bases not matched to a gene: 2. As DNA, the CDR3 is TGCGCCAGCAGCTTCGGGACTAGCGGGGTCTACGAGCAGTACTTC. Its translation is CASSFGTSGVYEQYF.

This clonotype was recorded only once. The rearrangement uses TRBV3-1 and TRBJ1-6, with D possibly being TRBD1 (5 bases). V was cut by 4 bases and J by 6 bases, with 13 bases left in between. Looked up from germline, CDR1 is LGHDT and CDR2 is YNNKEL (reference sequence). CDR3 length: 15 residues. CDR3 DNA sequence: TGTGCCAGCAGCCGCAGGGCCGGGTTTAATTCACCCCTCCACTTT. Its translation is CASSRRAGFNSPLHF.

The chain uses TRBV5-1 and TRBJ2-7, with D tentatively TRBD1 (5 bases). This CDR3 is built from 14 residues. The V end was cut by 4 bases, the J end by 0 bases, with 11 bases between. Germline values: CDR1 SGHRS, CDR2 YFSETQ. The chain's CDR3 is CASSPPTDSYEQYF. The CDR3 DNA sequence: TGCGCCAGCAGCCCCCCGACAGACTCCTACGAGCAGTACTTC.

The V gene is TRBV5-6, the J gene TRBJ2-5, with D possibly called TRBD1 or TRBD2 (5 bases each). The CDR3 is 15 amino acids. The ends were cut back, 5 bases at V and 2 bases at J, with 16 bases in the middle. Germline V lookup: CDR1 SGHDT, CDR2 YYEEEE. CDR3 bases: TGTGCCAGCAGTCCTCGGTGGGGGAGACAAGAGACCCAGTACTTC. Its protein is CASSPRWGRQETQYF.

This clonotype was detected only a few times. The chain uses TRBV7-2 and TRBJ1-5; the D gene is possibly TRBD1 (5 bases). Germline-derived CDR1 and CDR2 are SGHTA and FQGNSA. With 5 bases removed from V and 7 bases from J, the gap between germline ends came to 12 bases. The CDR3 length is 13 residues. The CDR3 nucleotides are TGTGCCAGCAGCCCAGGGATCCGACAGCCCCAGCATTTT. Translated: CASSPGIRQPQHF. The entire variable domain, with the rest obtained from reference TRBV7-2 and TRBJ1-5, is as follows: GAGVSQSPSNKVTEKGKDVELRCDPISGHTALYWYRQSLGQGLEFLIYFQGNSAPDKSGLPSDRFSAERTGGSVSTLTIQRTQQEDSAVYLCASSPGIRQPQHFGDGTRLSIL.

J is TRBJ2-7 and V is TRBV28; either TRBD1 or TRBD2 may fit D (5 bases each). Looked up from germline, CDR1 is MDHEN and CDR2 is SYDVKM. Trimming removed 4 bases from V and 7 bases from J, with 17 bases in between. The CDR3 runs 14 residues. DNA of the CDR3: TGTGCCAGCAGTTCGGGACCCAAAGGCCGGGAGCAGTACGTC. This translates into CASSSGPKGREQYV.

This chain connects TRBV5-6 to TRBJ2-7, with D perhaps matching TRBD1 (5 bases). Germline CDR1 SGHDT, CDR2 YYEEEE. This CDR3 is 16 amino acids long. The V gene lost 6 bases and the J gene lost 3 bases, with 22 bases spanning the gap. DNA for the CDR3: TGTGCCAGCACCCCCTCCGCTGACAGACCTAACTACGAGCAGTACTTC. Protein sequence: CASTPSADRPNYEQYF.

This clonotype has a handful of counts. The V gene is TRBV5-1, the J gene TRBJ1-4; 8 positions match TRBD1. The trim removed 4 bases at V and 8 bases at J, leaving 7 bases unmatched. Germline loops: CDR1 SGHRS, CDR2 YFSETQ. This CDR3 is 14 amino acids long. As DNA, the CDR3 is TGCGCCAGCAGCCCTGACAGGGGTGGCGAAAAACTGTTTTTT. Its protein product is CASSPDRGGEKLFF. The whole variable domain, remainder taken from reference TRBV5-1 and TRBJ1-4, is KAGVTQTPRYLIKTRGQQVTLSCSPISGHRSVSWYQQTPGQGLQFLFEYFSETQRNKGNFPGRFSGRQFSNSRSEMNVSTLELGDSALYLCASSPDRGGEKLFFGSGTQLSVL.

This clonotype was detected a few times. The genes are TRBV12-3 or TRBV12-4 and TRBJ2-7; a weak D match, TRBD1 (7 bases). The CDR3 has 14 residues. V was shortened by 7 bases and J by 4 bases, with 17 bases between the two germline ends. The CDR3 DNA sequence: TGTGCCAGCACCGTTACGGAGGGGGCGTACGAGCAGTACTTC. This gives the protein CASTVTEGAYEQYF.

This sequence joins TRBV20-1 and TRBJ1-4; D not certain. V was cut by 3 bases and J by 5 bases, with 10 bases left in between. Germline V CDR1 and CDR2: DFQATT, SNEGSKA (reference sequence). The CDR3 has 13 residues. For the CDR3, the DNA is TGCAGTGCTAGGGAGGCTGTGAATGAAAAACTGTTTTTT. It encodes CSAREAVNEKLFF.

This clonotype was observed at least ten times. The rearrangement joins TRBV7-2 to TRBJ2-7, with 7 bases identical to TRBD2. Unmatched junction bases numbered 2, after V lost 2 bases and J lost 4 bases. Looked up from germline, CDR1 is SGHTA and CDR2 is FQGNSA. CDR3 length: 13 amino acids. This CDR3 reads CASSLQRGYEQYF. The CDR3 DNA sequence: TGTGCCAGCAGCTTACAGCGGGGTTACGAGCAGTACTTC.

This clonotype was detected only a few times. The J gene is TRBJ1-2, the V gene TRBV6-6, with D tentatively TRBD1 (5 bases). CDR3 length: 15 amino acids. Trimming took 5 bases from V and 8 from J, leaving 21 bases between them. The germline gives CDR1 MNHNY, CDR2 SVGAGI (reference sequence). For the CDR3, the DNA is TGTGCCAGCAGTCGGACAATCAGGGAGAGGGGCGGCTACACCTTC. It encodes CASSRTIRERGGYTF.

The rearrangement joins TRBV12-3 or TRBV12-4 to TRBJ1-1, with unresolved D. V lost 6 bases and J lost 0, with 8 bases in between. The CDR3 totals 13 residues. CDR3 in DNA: TGTGCCAGCAGAACGGCTATGAACACTGAAGCTTTCTTT. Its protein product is CASRTAMNTEAFF.

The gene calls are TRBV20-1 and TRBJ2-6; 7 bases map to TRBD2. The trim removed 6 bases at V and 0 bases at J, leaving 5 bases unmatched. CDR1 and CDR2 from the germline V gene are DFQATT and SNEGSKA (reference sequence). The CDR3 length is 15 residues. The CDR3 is CSALASSSGANVLTF. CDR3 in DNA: TGCAGTGCACTAGCGTCGAGCTCTGGGGCCAACGTCCTGACTTTC.

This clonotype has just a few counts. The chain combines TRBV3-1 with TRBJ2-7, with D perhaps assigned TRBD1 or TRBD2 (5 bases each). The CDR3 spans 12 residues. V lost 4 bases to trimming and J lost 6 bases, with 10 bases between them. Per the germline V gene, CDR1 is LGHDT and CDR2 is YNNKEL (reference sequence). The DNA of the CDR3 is TGTGCCAGCAGCCGTGGTGGGGGCGAGCAGTACTTC. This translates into CASSRGGGEQYF.

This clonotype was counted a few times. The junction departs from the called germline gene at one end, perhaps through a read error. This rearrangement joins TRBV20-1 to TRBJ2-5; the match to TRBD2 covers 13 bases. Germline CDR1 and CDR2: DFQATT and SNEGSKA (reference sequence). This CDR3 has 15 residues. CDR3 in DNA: TGCATTGCTAGAGATTGGACTAGCGGGGGAAAGACCCAGTACTTC. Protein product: CIARDWTSGGKTQYF.

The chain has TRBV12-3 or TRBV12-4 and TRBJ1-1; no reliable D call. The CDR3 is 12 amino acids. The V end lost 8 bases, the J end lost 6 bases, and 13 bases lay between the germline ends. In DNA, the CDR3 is TGTGCCAGCTGTGAGACGAGGGCTGAAGCTTTCTTT. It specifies CASCETRAEAFF.

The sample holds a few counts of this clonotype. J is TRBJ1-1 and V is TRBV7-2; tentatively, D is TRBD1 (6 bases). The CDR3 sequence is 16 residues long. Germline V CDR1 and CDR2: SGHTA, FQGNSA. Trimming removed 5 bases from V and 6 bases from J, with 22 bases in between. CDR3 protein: CASSRGTPLVGAEAFF. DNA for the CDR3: TGTGCCAGCAGCCGGGGGACACCCTTAGTGGGGGCTGAAGCTTTCTTT.

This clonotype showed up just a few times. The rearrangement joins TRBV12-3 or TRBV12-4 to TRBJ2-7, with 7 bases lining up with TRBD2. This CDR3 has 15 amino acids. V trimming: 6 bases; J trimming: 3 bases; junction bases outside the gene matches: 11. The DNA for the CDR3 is TGTGCCAGCAGCCCTCCCCGGGCTAGCGGCTACGAGCAGTACTTC. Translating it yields CASSPPRASGYEQYF.

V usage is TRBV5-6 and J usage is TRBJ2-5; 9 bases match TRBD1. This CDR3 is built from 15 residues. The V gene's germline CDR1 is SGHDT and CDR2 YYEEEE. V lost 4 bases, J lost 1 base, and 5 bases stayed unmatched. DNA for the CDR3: TGTGCCAGCAGCGGGGACAGGGCAGGCCAAGAGACCCAGTACTTC. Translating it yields CASSGDRAGQETQYF. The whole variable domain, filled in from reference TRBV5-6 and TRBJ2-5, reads DAGVTQSPTHLIKTRGQQVTLRCSPKSGHDTVSWYQQALGQGPQFIFQYYEEEERQRGNFPDRFSGHQFPNYSSELNVNALLLGDSALYLCASSGDRAGQETQYFGPGTRLLVL.

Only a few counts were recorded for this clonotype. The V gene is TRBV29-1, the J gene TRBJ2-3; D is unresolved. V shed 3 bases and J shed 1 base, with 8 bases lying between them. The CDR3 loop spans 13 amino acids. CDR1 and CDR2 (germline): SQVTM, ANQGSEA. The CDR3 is CSVETLGTDTQYF. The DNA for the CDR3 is TGCAGCGTTGAGACACTGGGCACAGATACGCAGTATTTT.